The clone carrying this T cell receptor beta chain was found a few times. Its antigen remains unidentified. TCRdb passed the RT-PCR reads through MiXCR, listing each CDR3 protein once. The top ten hold roughly 10% of the sample, which has over 800,000 distinct CDR3 sequences, 21% seen once. The data stem from a study of response to subunit inactivated influenza vaccine. Whole-study findings and limits: The authors suggested that every seasonal influenza vaccination recruits few new T cells.

The V gene's germline CDR1 is SGHTA and CDR2 FQGNSA. Trimming took 3 bases from V and 6 from J, leaving 9 bases between them. The CDR3 has 14 amino acids. The receptor was derived from a man in his forties or fifties who received an inactivated influenza vaccine. The source material was PBMCs from blood, sampled roughly 5 days after vaccination. The chain is built from TRBV7-2 and TRBJ1-6; D not certain. The chain's CDR3 is CASSFRQSNSPLHF. The CDR3 DNA follows: TGTGCCAGCAGCTTCCGGCAGAGTAATTCACCCCTCCACTTT.